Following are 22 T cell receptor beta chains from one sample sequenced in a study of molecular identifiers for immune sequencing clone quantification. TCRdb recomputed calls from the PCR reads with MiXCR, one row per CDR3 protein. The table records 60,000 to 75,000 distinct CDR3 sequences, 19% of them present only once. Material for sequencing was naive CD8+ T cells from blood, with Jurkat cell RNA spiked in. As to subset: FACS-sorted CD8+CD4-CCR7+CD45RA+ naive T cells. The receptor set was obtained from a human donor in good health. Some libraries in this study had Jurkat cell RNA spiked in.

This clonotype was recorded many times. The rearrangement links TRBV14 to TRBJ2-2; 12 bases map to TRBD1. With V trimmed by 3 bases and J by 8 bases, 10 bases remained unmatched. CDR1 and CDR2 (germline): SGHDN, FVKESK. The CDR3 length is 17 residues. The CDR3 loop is CASSHPPGQGAWGELFF. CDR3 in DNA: TGTGCCAGCAGCCACCCCCCGGGACAGGGGGCTTGGGGGGAGCTGTTTTTT.

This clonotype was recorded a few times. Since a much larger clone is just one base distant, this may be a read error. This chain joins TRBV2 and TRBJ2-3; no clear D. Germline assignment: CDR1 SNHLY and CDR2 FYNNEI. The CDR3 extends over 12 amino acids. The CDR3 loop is CASSRFADMQYF. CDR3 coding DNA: TGTGCCAGCAGCCGATTCGCAGATATGCAGTATTTT.

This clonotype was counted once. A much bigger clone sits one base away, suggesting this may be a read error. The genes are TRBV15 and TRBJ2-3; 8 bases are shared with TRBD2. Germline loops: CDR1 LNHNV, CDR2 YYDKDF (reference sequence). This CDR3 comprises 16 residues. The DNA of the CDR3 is TGTGCCGCCAGCAGAGGAAGGACTAGCCGCACAGATACGCAGTATTTT. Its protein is CAASRGRTSRTDTQYF.

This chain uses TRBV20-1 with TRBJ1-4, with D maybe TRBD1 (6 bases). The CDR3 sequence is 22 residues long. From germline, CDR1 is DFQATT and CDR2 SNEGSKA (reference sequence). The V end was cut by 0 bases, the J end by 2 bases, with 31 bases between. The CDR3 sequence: CSARDRGGPGAGWLGTNEKLFF. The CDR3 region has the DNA TGCAGTGCTAGAGATCGTGGGGGCCCGGGTGCAGGGTGGTTGGGCACTAATGAAAAACTGTTTTTT.

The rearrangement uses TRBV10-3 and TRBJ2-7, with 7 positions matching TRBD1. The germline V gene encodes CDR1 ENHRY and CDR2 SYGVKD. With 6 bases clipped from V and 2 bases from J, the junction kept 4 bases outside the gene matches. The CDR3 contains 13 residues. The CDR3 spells CAIRGTETYEQYF. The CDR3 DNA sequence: TGTGCCATCAGGGGGACAGAGACCTACGAGCAGTACTTC.

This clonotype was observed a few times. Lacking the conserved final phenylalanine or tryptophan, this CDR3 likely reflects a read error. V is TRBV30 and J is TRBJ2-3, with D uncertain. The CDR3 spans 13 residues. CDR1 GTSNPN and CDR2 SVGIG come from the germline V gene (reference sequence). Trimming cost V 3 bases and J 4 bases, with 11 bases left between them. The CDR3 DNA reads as TGTGCCTGGAGGGCGGCGTTCCCAGATACGCAGTATCTT. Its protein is CAWRAAFPDTQYL.

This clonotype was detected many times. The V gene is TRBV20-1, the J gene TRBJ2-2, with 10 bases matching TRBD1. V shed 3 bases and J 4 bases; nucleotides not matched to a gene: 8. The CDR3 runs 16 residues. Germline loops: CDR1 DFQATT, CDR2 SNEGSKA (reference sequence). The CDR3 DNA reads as TGCAGTGCTAGGGGGACAGGGGCCCTTACCACCGGGGAGCTGTTTTTT. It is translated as CSARGTGALTTGELFF.

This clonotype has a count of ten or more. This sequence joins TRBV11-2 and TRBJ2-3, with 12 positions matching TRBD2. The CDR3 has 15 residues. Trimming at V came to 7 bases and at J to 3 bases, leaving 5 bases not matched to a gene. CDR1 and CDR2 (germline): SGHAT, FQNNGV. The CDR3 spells CASTLLAGGTDTQYF. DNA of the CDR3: TGTGCCAGCACCCTTCTAGCGGGAGGGACAGATACGCAGTATTTT.

The CDR3 loop reads CASSPLGPGCEQYF. The CDR3 DNA sequence: TGTGCCAGCAGCCCCTTGGGACCAGGGTGCGAGCAGTACTTC. The chain employs TRBV7-2 and TRBJ2-7; D may match TRBD1 or TRBD2 (5 bases each). Between the trimmed V and J ends, which lost 5 bases and 6 bases, there was a span of 17 bases. The CDR3 runs 14 residues. The germline V gene encodes CDR1 SGHTA and CDR2 FQGNSA.

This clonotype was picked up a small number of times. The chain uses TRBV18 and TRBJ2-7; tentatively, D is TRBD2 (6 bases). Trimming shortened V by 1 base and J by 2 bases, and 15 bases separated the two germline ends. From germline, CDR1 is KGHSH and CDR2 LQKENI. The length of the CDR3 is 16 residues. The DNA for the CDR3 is TGTGCCAGCTCACCACGTACCGGGACTGGCGCCTACGAGCAGTACTTC. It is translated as CASSPRTGTGAYEQYF.

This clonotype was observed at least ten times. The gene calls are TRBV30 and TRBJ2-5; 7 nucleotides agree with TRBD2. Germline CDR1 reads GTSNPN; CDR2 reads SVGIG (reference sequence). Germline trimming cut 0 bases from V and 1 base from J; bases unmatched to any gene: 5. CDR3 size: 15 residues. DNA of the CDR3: TGTGCCTGGAGTGTAGCCCTAGCGGTCCAAGAGACCCAGTACTTC. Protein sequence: CAWSVALAVQETQYF.

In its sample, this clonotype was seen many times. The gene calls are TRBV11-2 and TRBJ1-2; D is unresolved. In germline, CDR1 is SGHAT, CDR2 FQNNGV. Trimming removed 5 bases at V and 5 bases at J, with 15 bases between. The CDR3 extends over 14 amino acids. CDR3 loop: CASSRPAPPYGYTF. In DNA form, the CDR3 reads TGTGCCAGCAGCCGTCCCGCGCCACCGTATGGCTACACCTTC.

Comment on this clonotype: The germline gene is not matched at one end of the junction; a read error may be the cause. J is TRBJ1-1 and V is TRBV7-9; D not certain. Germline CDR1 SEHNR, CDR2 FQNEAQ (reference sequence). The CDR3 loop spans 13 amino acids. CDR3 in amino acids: CASSPPLATGAFF. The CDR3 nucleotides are TGTGCCAGCAGCCCCCCATTGGCGACTGGAGCTTTCTTT.

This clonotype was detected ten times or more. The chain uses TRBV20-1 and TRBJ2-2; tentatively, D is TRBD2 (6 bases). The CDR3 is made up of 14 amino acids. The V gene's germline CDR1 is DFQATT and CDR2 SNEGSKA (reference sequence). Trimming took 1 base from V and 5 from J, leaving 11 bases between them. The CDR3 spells CSARGGGGTGELFF. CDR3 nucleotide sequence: TGCAGTGCTAGAGGGGGAGGAGGTACCGGGGAGCTGTTTTTT.

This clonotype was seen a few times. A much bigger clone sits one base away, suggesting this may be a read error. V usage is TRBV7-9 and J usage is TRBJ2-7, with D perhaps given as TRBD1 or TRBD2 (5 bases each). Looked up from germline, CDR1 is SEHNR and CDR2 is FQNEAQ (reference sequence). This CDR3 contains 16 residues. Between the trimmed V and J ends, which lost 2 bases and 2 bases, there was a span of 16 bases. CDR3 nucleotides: TGTGCCAGCAGCTTATCGCCAGGGACCCTTGCCTACGAGCAGTACTTC. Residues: CASSLSPGTLAYEQYF.

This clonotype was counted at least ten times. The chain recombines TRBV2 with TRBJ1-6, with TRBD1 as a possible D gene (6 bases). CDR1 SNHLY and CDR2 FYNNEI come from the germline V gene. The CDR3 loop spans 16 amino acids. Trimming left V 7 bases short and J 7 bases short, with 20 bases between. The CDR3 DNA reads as TGTGCCAGCAACTGGGGGCTCAACGTCGGAAATTCACCCCTCCACTTT. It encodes CASNWGLNVGNSPLHF.

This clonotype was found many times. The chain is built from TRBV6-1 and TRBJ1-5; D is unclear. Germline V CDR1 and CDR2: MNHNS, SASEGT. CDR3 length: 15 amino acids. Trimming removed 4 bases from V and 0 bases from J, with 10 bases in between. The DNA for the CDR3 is TGTGCCAGCAGTGGAACGGATTATAGCAATCAGCCCCAGCATTTT. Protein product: CASSGTDYSNQPQHF.

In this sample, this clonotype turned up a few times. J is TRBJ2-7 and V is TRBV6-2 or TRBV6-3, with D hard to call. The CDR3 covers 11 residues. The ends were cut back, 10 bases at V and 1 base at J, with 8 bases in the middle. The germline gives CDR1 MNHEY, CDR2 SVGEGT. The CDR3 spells CATQQSYEQYF. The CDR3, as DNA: TGTGCCACCCAGCAATCCTACGAGCAGTACTTC.

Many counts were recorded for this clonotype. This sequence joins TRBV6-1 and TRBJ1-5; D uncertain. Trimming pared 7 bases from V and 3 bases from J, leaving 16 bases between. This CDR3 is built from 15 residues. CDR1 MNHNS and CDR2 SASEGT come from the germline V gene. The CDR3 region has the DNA TGTGCCAGCACCTCCCTGGAATACATCAATCAGCCCCAGCATTTT. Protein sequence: CASTSLEYINQPQHF.

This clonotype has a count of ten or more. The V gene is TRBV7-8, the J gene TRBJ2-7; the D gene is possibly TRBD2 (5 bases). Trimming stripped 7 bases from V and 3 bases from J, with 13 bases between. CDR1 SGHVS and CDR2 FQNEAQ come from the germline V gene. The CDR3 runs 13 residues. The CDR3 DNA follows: TGTGCCAGCACCCCGGGGAGTAGCTACGAGCAGTACTTC. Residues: CASTPGSSYEQYF.

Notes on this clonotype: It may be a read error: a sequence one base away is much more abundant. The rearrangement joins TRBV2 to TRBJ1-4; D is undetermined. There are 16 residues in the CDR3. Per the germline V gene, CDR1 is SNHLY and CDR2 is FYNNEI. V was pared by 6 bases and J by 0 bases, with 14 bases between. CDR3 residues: CASSRLSFATNEKLFF. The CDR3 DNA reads TGTGCCAGCAGCAGACTGTCTTTTGCAACTAATGAAAAACTGTTTTTT.

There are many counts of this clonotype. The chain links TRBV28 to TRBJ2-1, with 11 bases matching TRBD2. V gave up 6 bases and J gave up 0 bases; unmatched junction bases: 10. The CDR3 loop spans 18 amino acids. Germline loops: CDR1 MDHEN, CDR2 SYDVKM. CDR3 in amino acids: CASSPLAGVVGSYNEQFF. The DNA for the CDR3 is TGTGCCAGCAGCCCACTAGCGGGAGTGGTCGGCTCCTACAATGAGCAGTTCTTC.